The 16 T cell receptor beta chains below all came from one sample that was sequenced in a study of radiotherapy plus CTLA-4 blockade in lung cancer. Here immunoSEQ multiplex PCR was the method, and the copy in TCRdb shows in-frame clones only, minus some. The sample shows about 95,000 clones, approximately 78% of them seen only once. The sequencing here drew on peripheral blood, taken from a patient treated with radiotherapy plus ipilimumab. These receptor sequences come from a human donor with non-small cell lung cancer who had a partial response to radiotherapy plus ipilimumab.

This clone was seen only once. The chain links TRBV28 to TRBJ1-3, with D unclear. Germline V CDR1 and CDR2: MDHEN, SYDVKM. The CDR3 spans 15 residues. Trimming pared 4 bases from V and 0 bases from J, leaving 10 bases between. As DNA, the CDR3 is TGTGCCAGCAGTTCTGCGTCCGGCTCTGGAAACACCATATATTTT. This gives the protein CASSSASGSGNTIYF.

The gene calls are TRBV28 and TRBJ2-1; weak D call: TRBD2 (6 bases). The CDR3 totals 12 residues. Looked up from germline, CDR1 is MDHEN and CDR2 is SYDVKM. Between the trimmed V and J ends, which lost 5 bases and 9 bases, there was a span of 11 bases. The DNA of the CDR3 is TGTGCCAGCAGTCCCCCCGGGGGTGAGCAGTTCTTC. Residues: CASSPPGGEQFF.

This chain connects TRBV5-1 to TRBJ2-3, with 8 bases fitting TRBD2. This CDR3 is built from 15 residues. Germline CDR1 reads SGHRS; CDR2 reads YFSETQ. V dropped 2 bases and J dropped 2; count of bases not matched to a gene: 4. In DNA form, the CDR3 reads TGCGCCAGCAGCTTAGCGGGAGACAACACAGATACGCAGTATTTT. Protein sequence: CASSLAGDNTDTQYF.

The rearrangement uses TRBV5-1 and TRBJ2-2; D is undetermined. Germline V lookup: CDR1 SGHRS, CDR2 YFSETQ. The V end lost 1 base, the J end lost 3 bases, and 4 bases lay between the germline ends. The CDR3 loop spans 13 amino acids. CDR3: CASSLRDTGELFF. CDR3 nucleotide sequence: TGCGCCAGCAGCTTGCGGGACACCGGGGAGCTGTTTTTT.

The chain combines TRBV7-8 with TRBJ2-7; D is ambiguous. This CDR3 region has 15 residues. Germline lookup yields CDR1 SGHVS and CDR2 FQNEAQ. V was shortened by 5 bases and J by 2 bases, with 16 bases between the two germline ends. CDR3 in amino acids: CASSQVLPPTYEQYF. CDR3 bases: TGTGCCAGCAGCCAGGTCTTGCCGCCTACCTACGAGCAGTACTTC.

The rearrangement uses TRBV7-6 and TRBJ2-5; 8 bases line up with TRBD2. The CDR3 contains 18 residues. The V gene's germline CDR1 is SGHVS and CDR2 FNYEAQ. V shed 0 bases, J shed 4 bases, and the junction held 13 bases outside the gene matches. The CDR3 DNA follows: TGTGCCAGCAGCTTAGCGTACACTAGCGGCATTGAGGGAGAGACCCAGTACTTC. This gives the protein CASSLAYTSGIEGETQYF.

In this sample, this clone turned up a few times. The chain joins TRBV15 to TRBJ2-3, with TRBD2 matching over 7 bases. Germline trimming cut 0 bases from V and 4 bases from J; bases unmatched to any gene: 13. Per germline, CDR1 LNHNV and CDR2 YYDKDF (reference sequence). The CDR3 contains 18 residues. The CDR3 sequence is CATSREKIGLVGADTQYF. The CDR3 DNA reads TGTGCCACCAGCAGAGAAAAAATCGGACTAGTCGGGGCAGATACGCAGTATTTT.

This clone occurred a few times. The V call is TRBV7-2, the J call TRBJ2-1; TRBD2 is a possible D gene (5 bases). Trimming took 4 bases from V and 3 from J, leaving 10 bases between them. Germline CDR1 SGHTA, CDR2 FQGNSA. CDR3 length: 14 amino acids. The CDR3: CASSYGVGYNEQFF. Here the CDR3 DNA reads TGTGCCAGCAGCTACGGGGTTGGCTACAATGAGCAGTTCTTC.

This chain links TRBV6-1 with TRBJ1-1; D unresolved. Looked up from germline, CDR1 is MNHNS and CDR2 is SASEGT. The CDR3 loop spans 14 amino acids. V was clipped by 6 bases and J by 4 bases, with 15 bases between them. The CDR3 sequence: CASSAYSAGTEAFF. CDR3 nucleotides: TGTGCCAGCAGCGCCTATTCCGCGGGCACTGAAGCTTTCTTT.

Concerning this clone itself: Germline and junction disagree at one end, which may indicate a read error. J is TRBJ1-2 and V is TRBV18, with D possibly being TRBD1 (5 bases). Germline V gene lookup returns CDR1 KGHSH and CDR2 LQKENI. The CDR3 is 13 residues long. As DNA, the CDR3 is TGTGCCAGCTCACTGTCACAGGACGTTGGCTGCACCTTC. It encodes CASSLSQDVGCTF.

The V call is TRBV28, the J call TRBJ2-7; 7 nucleotides line up with TRBD2. The CDR3 sequence is 14 residues long. Germline V gene sequence: CDR1 MDHEN, CDR2 SYDVKM. The V gene end was trimmed by 9 bases and the J gene end by 0 bases; junction bases not matched to a gene: 8. CDR3 region: CASIGRELSYEQYF. The CDR3 nucleotides read TGTGCCAGTATCGGGCGGGAGCTCTCCTACGAGCAGTACTTC.

J is TRBJ2-7 and V is TRBV18, with 8 nucleotides matching TRBD1. In germline, CDR1 is KGHSH, CDR2 LQKENI. This CDR3 has 16 amino acids. Unmatched junction bases numbered 9, after V lost 0 bases and J lost 5 bases. The CDR3 region has the DNA TGTGCCAGCTCACCACCTGCCCAGGGGGCGCGAAACGAGCAGTACTTC. Encoded protein: CASSPPAQGARNEQYF.

This chain joins TRBV4-2 and TRBJ1-4; the D is unclear. CDR3 size: 14 residues. Trimming cost V 0 bases and J 5 bases, with 7 bases left between them. Looked up from germline, CDR1 is LGHNA and CDR2 is YNFKEQ. The CDR3 DNA sequence: TGTGCCAGCAGCCAAGATCAGATAAATGAAAAACTGTTTTTT. It yields the protein CASSQDQINEKLFF.

The chain uses TRBV4-1 and TRBJ2-7, with 7 bases fitting TRBD1. The CDR3 sequence is 14 residues long. Germline V gives CDR1 MGHRA, CDR2 YSYEKL. V gave up 0 bases and J gave up 3 bases; unmatched junction bases: 2. The CDR3: CASSQEQGSYEQYF. In DNA, the CDR3 is TGCGCCAGCAGCCAAGAACAGGGGAGCTACGAGCAGTACTTC.

The chain couples TRBV7-9 to TRBJ2-3; maybe TRBD1 (5 bases). CDR1 and CDR2 from the germline V gene are SEHNR and FQNEAQ (reference sequence). This CDR3 has 16 amino acids. V was trimmed by 4 bases and J by 4 bases, leaving 18 bases between them. CDR3 region: CASSSTRGLFPDTQYF. The CDR3 DNA reads TGTGCCAGCAGCTCCACAAGGGGTCTTTTTCCAGATACGCAGTATTTT.

This sequence joins TRBV19 and TRBJ2-5; 8 bases map to TRBD2. With 2 bases clipped from V and 3 bases from J, the junction kept 5 bases outside the gene matches. Per germline, CDR1 LNHDA and CDR2 SQIVND (reference sequence). The length of the CDR3 is 15 residues. The CDR3 region has the DNA TGTGCCAGTAGTATATGGGAAGCGGGAGAAGAGACCCAGTACTTC. Residues: CASSIWEAGEETQYF.